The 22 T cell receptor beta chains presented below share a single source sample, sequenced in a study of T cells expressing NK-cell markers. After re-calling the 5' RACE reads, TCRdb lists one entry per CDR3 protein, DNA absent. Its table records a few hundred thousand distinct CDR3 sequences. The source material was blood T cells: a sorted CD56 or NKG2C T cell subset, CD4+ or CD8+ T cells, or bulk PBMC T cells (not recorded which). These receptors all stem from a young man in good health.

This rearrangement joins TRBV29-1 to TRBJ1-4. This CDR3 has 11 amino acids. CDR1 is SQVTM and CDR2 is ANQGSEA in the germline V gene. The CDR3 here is CSAGVNEKLFF.

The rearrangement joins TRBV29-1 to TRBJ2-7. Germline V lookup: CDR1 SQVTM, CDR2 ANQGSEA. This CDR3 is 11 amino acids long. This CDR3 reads CSVEKGVEQYF.

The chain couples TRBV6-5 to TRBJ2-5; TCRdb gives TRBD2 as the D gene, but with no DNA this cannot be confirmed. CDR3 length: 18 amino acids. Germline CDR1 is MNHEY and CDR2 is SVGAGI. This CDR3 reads CASSYSSWSGRARETQYF.

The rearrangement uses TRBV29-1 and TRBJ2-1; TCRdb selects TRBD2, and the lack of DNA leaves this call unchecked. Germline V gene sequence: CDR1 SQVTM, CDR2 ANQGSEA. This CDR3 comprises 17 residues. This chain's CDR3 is CSVEGTSGRATHNEQFF.

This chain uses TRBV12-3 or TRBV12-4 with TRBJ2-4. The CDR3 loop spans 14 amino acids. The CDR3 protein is CASRPELAKNIQYF.

This chain's CDR3 is CASSEFGGFRSGELFF. V gene TRBV25-1 combines with J gene TRBJ2-2; checking the TCRdb D call of TRBD1 is not possible without DNA. Germline lookup yields CDR1 MGHDK and CDR2 SYGVNS. This CDR3 spans 16 amino acids.

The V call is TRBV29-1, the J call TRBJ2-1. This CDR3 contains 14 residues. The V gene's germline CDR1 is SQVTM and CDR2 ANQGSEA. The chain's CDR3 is CSVEAPTAYNEQFF.

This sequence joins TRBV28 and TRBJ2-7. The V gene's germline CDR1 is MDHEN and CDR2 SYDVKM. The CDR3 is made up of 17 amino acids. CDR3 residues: CASSESGWQTGSYEQYF. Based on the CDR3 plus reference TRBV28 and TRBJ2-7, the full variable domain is DVKVTQSSRYLVKRTGEKVFLECVQDMDHENMFWYRQDPGLGLRLIYFSYDVKMKEKGDIPEGYSVSREKKERFSLILESASTNQTSMYLCASSESGWQTGSYEQYFGPGTRLTVT.

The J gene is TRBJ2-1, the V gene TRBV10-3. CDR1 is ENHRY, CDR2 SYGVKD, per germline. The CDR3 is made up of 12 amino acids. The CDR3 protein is CAISDTTGEQFF.

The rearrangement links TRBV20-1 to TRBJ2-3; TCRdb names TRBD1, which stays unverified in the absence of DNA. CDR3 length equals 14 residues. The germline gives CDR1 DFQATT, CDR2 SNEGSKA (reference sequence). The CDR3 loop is CSARGTGSTDTQYF.

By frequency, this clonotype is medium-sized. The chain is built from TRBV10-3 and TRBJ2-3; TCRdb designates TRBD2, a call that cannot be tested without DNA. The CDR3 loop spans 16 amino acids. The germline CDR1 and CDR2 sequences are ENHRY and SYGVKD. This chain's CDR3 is CAISGRSGRAVDTQYF.

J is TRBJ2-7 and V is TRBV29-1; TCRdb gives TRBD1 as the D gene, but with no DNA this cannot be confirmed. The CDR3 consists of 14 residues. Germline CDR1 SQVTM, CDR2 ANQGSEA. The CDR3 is CSVDIQGRSYEQYF.

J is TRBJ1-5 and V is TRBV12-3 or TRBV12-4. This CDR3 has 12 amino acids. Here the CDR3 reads CASSLYGLPQHF.

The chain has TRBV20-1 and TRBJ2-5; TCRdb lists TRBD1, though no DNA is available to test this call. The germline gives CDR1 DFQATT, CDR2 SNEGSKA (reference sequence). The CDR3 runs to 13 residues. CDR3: CSARDRAGETQYF.

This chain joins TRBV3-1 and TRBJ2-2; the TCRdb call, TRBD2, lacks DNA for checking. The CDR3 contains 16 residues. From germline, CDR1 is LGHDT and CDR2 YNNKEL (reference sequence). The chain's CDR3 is CASRALAVGPTGELFF.

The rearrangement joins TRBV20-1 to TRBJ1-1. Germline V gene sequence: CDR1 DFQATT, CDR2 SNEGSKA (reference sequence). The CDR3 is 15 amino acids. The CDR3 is CSAPRGETMNTEAFF.

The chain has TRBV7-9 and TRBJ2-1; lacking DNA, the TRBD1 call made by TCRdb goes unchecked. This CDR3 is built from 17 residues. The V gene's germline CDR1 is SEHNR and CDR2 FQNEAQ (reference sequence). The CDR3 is CASSLDRSAGTSNEQFF. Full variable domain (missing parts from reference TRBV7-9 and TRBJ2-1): DTGVSQNPRHKITKRGQNVTFRCDPISEHNRLYWYRQTLGQGPEFLTYFQNEAQLEKSRLLSDRFSAERPKGSFSTLEIQRTEQGDSAMYLCASSLDRSAGTSNEQFFGPGTRLTVL.

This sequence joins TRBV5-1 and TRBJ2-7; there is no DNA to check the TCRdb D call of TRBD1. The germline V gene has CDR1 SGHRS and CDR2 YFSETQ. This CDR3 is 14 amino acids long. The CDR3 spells CASSLGWGSYEQYF.

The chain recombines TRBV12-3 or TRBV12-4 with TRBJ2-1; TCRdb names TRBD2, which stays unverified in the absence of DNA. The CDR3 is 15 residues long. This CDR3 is CASSLVGPTYNEQFF.

The CDR3 sequence is CASIVNRDSQGGYTF. V usage is TRBV6-1 and J usage is TRBJ1-2; TCRdb's assignment of TRBD1 cannot be checked, as there is no DNA. Germline-derived CDR1 and CDR2 are MNHNS and SASEGT. This CDR3 contains 15 residues.

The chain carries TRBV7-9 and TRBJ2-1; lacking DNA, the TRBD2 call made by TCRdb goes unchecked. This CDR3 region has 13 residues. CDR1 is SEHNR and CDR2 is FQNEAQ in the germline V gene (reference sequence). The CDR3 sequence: CASSWEVGNEQFF.

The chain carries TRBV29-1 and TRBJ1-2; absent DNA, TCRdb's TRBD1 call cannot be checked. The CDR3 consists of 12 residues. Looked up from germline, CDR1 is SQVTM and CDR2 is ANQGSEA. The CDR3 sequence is CSGGQQDYGYTF.